Listed below are T cell receptor beta chains from one sample, sequenced in a study of CD8+CD57+ T cells in acquired aplastic anemia. TCRdb itself ran the reads through MiXCR, one entry per CDR3 protein. In the table there are 160,000 or so distinct CDR3 sequences, under 55% of which are singletons. Sequencing was carried out using sorted CD4+, CD8+, or CD8+CD57+ T cells (not recorded which) from PBMCs. These receptor sequences come from a human donor with aplastic anemia. Each CDR3 is given with its conserved first and last residue. Each record gives: clone size, V gene, J gene, D gene, CDR3 protein, CDR3 DNA. D genes are given only for firm matches. Clone size is given for some rows only: seen once, a few or many times, or a class if the clone is expanded.

many	TRBV25-1	TRBJ1-6	NA	CASSETTYNSPLHF	TGTGCCAGCAGTGAAACTACTTATAATTCACCCCTCCACTTT
many	TRBV9	TRBJ1-4	TRBD1	CASSLGQVFNEKLFF	TGTGCCAGCAGCCTCGGACAGGTCTTTAATGAAAAACTGTTTTTT
few	TRBV9	TRBJ1-5	NA	CAGRDQPQHF	TGTGCCGGCCGAGATCAGCCCCAGCATTTT
NA	TRBV24-1	TRBJ2-1	NA	CATSDLRSGPEQFF	TGTGCCACCAGTGATTTGCGGTCTGGTCCGGAGCAGTTCTTC
NA	TRBV20-1	TRBJ2-7	NA	CSARVGYEQYF	TGCAGTGCTAGAGTCGGTTACGAGCAGTACTTC
NA	TRBV6-6	TRBJ2-5	TRBD2	CASRVGLAELIQETQYF	TGTGCCAGCAGGGTCGGACTAGCGGAACTTATTCAAGAGACCCAGTACTTC
many	TRBV19	TRBJ2-4	NA	CASSIAQGQNIQYF	TGTGCCAGTAGTATAGCCCAGGGTCAAAACATTCAGTACTTC
NA	TRBV29-1	TRBJ2-5	NA	CSVTRYQETQYF	TGCAGCGTAACGAGGTACCAAGAGACCCAGTACTTC
NA	TRBV7-9	TRBJ1-1	NA	CASSLEHGGAFF	TGTGCCAGCAGCTTAGAACACGGGGGAGCTTTCTTT
few	TRBV20-1	TRBJ1-1	NA	CSASGGGDTEAFF	TGCAGTGCTAGTGGAGGGGGAGACACTGAAGCTTTCTTT
once	TRBV4-3	TRBJ2-3	TRBD1	CASSQGTGVNTQYF	TGCGCCAGCAGCCAGGGGACAGGAGTCAATACGCAGTATTTT
few	TRBV7-8	TRBJ2-2	NA	CAVAGARTGELFF	TGTGCCGTCGCGGGGGCTCGGACCGGGGAGCTGTTTTTT
NA	TRBV7-9	TRBJ2-7	NA	CASSPRDPYEQYF	TGTGCCAGCAGCCCTCGGGACCCCTACGAGCAGTACTTC